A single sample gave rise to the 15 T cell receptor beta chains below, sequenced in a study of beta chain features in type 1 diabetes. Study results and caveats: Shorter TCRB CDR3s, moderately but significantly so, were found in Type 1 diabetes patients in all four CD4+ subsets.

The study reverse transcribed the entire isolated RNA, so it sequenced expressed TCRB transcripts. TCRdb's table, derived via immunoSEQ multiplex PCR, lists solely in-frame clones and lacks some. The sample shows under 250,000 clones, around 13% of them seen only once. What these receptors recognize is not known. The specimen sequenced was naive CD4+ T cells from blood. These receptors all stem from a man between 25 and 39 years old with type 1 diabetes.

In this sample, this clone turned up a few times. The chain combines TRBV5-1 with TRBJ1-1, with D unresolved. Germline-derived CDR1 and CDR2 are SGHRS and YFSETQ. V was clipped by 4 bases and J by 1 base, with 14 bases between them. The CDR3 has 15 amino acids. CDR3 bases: TGCGCCAGCAGCGCGGACGGTGGGAGGAACACTGAAGCTTTCTTT. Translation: CASSADGGRNTEAFF.

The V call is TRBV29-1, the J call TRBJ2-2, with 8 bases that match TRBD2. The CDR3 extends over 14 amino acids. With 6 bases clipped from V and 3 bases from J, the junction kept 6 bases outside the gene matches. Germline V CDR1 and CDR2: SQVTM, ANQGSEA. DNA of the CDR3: TGCAGCGTACGAGCGGGAGTGGACACCGGGGAGCTGTTTTTT. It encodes CSVRAGVDTGELFF.

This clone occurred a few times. The CDR3 protein is CASSTPGTPAYEQYF. The CDR3 DNA follows: TGTGCCAGTAGTACCCCCGGGACTCCAGCCTACGAGCAGTACTTC. The chain links TRBV19 to TRBJ2-7; a weak D match, TRBD2 (6 bases). Between the trimmed V and J ends, which lost 4 bases and 2 bases, there was a span of 15 bases. The CDR3 is 15 residues long. Germline CDR1 is LNHDA and CDR2 is SQIVND (reference sequence).

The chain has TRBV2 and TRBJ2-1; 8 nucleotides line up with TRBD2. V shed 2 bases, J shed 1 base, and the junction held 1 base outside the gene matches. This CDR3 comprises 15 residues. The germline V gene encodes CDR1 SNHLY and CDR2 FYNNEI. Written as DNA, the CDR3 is TGTGCCAGCAGTGAACTAGCGGGTTCCTACAATGAGCAGTTCTTC. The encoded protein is CASSELAGSYNEQFF.

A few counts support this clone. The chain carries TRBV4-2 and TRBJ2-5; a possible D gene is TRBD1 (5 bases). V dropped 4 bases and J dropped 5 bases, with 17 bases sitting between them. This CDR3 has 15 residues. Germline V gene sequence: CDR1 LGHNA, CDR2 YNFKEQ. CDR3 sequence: CASSRFVGPSETQYF. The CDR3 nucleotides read TGTGCCAGCAGCCGCTTCGTGGGGCCCTCGGAGACCCAGTACTTC.

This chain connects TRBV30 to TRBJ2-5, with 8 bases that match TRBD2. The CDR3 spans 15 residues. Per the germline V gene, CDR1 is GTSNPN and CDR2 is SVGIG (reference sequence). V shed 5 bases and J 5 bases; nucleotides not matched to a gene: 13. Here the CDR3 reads CAWGQRGRGLETQYF. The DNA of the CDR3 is TGTGCCTGGGGACAGCGGGGGCGGGGACTGGAGACCCAGTACTTC.

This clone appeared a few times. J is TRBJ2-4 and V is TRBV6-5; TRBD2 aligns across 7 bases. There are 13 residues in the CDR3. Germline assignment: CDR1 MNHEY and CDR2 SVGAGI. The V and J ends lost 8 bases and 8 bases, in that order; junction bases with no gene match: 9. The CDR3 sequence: CASSVAGLDIQYF. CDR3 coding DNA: TGTGCCAGCTCCGTAGCGGGTTTGGACATTCAGTACTTC.

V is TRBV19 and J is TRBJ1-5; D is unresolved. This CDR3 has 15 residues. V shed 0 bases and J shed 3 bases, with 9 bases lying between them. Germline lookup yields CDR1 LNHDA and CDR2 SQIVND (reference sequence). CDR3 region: CASSIDGTDNQPQHF. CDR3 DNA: TGTGCCAGTAGTATAGATGGCACAGACAATCAGCCCCAGCATTTT.

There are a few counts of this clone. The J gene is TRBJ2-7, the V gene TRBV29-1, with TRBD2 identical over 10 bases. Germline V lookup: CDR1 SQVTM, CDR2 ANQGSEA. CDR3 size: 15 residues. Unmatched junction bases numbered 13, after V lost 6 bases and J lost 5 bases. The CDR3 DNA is TGCAGCGTACCCATAGCGGGAGGATCTACTAACGAGCAGTACTTC. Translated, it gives CSVPIAGGSTNEQYF.

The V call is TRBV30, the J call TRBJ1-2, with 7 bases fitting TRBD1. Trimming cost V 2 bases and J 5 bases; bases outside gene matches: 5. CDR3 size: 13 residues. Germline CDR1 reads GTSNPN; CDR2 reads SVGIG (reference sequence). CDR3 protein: CAWSSRGLYGYTF. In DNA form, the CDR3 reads TGTGCCTGGAGTTCCAGGGGGTTGTATGGCTACACCTTC.

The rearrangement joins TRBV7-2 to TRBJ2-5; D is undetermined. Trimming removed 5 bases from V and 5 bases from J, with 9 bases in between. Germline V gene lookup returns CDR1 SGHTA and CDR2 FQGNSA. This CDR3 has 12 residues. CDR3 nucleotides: TGTGCCAGCAGCGACTCGGGTGAGACCCAGTACTTC. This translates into CASSDSGETQYF.

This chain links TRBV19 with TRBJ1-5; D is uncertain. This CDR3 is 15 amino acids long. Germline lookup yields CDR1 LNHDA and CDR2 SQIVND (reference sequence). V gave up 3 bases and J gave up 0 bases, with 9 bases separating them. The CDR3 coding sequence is TGTGCCAGTAGTATGGCCCTTAATAGCAATCAGCCCCAGCATTTT. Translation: CASSMALNSNQPQHF.

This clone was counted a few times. DNA of the CDR3: TGCGCCAGCAGCTTGGAACCTACAGAGAACACTGAAGCTTTCTTT. Amino acid sequence: CASSLEPTENTEAFF. The rearrangement uses TRBV5-1 and TRBJ1-1; D remains ambiguous. There are 15 residues in the CDR3. CDR1 is SGHRS and CDR2 is YFSETQ in the germline V gene. V was shortened by 0 bases and J by 1 base, with 10 bases between the two germline ends.

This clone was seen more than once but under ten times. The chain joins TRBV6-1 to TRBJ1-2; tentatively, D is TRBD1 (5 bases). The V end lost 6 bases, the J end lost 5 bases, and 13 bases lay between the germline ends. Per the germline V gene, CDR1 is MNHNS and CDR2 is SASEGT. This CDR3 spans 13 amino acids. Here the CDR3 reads CASRRGERYGYTF. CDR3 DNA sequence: TGTGCCAGCAGACGGGGGGAGAGGTATGGCTACACCTTC.

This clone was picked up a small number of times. The CDR3 sequence: CASSQRDRESNQPQHF. As DNA, the CDR3 is TGCGCCAGCAGCCAACGGGACAGGGAAAGCAATCAGCCCCAGCATTTT. V gene TRBV4-1 combines with J gene TRBJ1-5; 9 positions match TRBD1. The CDR3 contains 16 residues. CDR1 is MGHRA and CDR2 is YSYEKL in the germline V gene. Germline trimming cut 2 bases from V and 1 base from J; bases unmatched to any gene: 3.